The rows below give T cell receptor beta chains drawn from one sample of a study of technical replicates of blood from a few donors. The table came from immunoSEQ multiplex PCR; TCRdb's copy has only in-frame clones and leaves some out. The table has more than 65,000 clones, approximately 91% seen once. Material: T cells isolated from PBMCs. These receptors came from a human donor in good health. CDR3s include the opening cysteine and the closing phenylalanine or tryptophan. Each record gives: D gene, V gene, J gene, clone size, CDR3 DNA, CDR3 protein. D genes are given only for firm matches. Clone size appears in some rows only: once, few, many, or a class for an expanded clone.

>TRBD2|TRBV7-9|TRBJ2-4|-
TGTGCCAGCAGCAGACTAGCGGGAGCCTTAGCCAAAAACATTCAGTACTTC
CASSRLAGALAKNIQYF
>-|TRBV30|TRBJ1-1|-
TGTGCCTGGAGTGTATCCAGAGCTTTCTTT
CAWSVSRAFF
>-|TRBV11-2|TRBJ2-2|-
TGTGCCAGCAGCTTCGGGTGGCTCAAGACCGGGGAGCTGTTTTTT
CASSFGWLKTGELFF
>-|TRBV27|TRBJ2-7|-
TGTGCCAGCAGTTCCGACAGGGAGGTTAACGAGCAGTACTTC
CASSSDREVNEQYF
>TRBD1|TRBV5-5|TRBJ2-7|-
TGTGCCAGCAGCTCCGGGACAGGTTCCTACGAGCAGTACTTC
CASSSGTGSYEQYF
>-|TRBV1|TRBJ2-3|-
TGCACCAGCAGCCAAGATCCCCCACGGGGGGTATTGTTGAGGGATACGCAGTATTTT
CTSSQDPPRGVLLRDTQYF
>-|TRBV14|TRBJ1-2|once
TGTGCCAGCAGCCGGTCACCTATCGGGGGCTACACCTTC
CASSRSPIGGYTF
>TRBD1|TRBV18|TRBJ1-2|-
TGTGCCAGCCATCTATACGGAGGGACAGGGAAGAACTATGGCTACACCTTC
CASHLYGGTGKNYGYTF
>TRBD1|TRBV28|TRBJ1-1|-
TGTGCCAGCAGTCCCGGGACAGGGATCACTGAAGCTTTCTTT
CASSPGTGITEAFF
>-|TRBV12-5|TRBJ2-1|-
TGTGCTAGTGGTTTGGTACGATTGGGGGCGGGTGAGCAGTTCTTC
CASGLVRLGAGEQFF
>TRBD2|TRBV2|TRBJ2-3|-
TGTGCCAGCAGAAGAGAAGCGGGAGGGTCAACTAGCACAGATACGCAGTATTTT
CASRREAGGSTSTDTQYF
>-|TRBV2|TRBJ1-3|-
TGTGCCAGCAGTGAACGGGGGGTCCATTCCTCTGGAAACACCATATATTTT
CASSERGVHSSGNTIYF
>TRBD2|TRBV7-6|TRBJ2-5|-
TGTGCCAGCAGCTTACCTACTAGCGGAGTCCAAGAGACCCAGTACTTC
CASSLPTSGVQETQYF
>TRBD1|TRBV15|TRBJ1-1|-
TGTGCCACGCAGGGACAGGTGAACACTGAAGCTTTCTTT
CATQGQVNTEAFF
>-|TRBV28|TRBJ2-1|-
TGTGCCAGCATCCGGTACAATGAGCAGTTCTTC
CASIRYNEQFF
>TRBD1|TRBV30|TRBJ1-2|few
TGTGCCTGGAGTATACAGGGGGCGTCTGGCTACACCTTC
CAWSIQGASGYTF
>-|TRBV5-1|TRBJ2-7|-
TGCGCCAGCAGCTTACCGACAGACTACGAGCAGTACTTC
CASSLPTDYEQYF